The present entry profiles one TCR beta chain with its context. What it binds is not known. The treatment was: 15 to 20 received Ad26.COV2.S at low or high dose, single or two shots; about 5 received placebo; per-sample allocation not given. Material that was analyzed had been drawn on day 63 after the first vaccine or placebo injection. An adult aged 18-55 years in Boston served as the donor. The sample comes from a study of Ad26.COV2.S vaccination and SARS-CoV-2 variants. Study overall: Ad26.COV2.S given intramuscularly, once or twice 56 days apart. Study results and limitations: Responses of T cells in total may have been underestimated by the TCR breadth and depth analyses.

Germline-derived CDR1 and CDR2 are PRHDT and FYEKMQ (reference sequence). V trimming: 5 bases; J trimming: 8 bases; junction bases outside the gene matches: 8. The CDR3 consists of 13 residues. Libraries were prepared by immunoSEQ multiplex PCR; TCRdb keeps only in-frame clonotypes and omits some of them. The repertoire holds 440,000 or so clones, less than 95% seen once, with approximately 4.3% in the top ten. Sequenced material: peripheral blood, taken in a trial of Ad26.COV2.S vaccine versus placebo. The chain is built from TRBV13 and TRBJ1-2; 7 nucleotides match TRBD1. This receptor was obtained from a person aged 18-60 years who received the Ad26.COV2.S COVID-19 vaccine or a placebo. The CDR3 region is CASSLYRGRGYTF. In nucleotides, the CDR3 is TGTGCCAGCAGCCTTTACAGGGGACGGGGCTACACCTTC.